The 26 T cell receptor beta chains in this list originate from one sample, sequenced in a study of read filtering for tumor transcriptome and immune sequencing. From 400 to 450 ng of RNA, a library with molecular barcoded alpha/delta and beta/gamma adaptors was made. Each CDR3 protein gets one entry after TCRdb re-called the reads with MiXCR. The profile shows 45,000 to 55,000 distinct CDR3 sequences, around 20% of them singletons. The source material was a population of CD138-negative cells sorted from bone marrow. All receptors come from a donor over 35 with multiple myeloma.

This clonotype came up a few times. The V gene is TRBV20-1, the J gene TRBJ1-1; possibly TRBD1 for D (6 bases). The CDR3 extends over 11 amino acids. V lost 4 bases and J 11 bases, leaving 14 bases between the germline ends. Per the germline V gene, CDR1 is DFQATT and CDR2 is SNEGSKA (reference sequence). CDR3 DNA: TGCAGTGCTACAGAGGGGGTGGCGGCTTTCTTT. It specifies CSATEGVAAFF.

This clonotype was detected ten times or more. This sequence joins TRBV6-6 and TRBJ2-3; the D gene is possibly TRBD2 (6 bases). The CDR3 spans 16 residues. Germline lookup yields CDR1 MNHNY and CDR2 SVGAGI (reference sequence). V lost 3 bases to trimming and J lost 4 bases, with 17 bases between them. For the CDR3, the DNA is TGTGCCAGCAGTTATCAGTCTAGCGTGACTTCAGATACGCAGTATTTT. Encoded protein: CASSYQSSVTSDTQYF.

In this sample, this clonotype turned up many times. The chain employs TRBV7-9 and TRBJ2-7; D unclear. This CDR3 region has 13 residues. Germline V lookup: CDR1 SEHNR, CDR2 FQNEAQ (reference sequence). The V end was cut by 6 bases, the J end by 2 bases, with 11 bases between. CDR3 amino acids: CASRRLDPYEQYF. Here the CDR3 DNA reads TGTGCCAGCAGGCGACTCGATCCCTACGAGCAGTACTTC.

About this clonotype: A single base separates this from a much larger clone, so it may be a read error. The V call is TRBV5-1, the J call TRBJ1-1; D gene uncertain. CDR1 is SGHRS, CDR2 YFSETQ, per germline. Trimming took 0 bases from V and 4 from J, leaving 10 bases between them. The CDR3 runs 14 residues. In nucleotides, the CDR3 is TGCGCCAGCAGCTTGGGGTCCCAGAGCACTGAAGCTTTCTTT. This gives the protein CASSLGSQSTEAFF.

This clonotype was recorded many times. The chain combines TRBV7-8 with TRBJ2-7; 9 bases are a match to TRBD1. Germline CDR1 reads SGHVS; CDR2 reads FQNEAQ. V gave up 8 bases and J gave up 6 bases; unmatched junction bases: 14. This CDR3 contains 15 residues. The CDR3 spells CASARTGQGGVEQYF. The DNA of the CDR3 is TGTGCCAGCGCCCGAACGGGACAGGGAGGTGTCGAGCAGTACTTC.

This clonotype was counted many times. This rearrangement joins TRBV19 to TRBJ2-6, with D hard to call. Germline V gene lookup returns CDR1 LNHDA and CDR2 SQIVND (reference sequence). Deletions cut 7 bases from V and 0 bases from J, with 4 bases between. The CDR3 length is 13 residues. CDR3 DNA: TGTGCCAGTACCCACTCTGGGGCCAACGTCCTGACTTTC. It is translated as CASTHSGANVLTF.

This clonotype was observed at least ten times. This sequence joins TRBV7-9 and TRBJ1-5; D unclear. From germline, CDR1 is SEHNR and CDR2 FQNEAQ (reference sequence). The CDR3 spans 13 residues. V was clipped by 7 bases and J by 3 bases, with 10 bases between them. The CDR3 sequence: CASTLGNNQPQHF. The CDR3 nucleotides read TGTGCCAGCACCCTCGGGAACAATCAGCCCCAGCATTTT.

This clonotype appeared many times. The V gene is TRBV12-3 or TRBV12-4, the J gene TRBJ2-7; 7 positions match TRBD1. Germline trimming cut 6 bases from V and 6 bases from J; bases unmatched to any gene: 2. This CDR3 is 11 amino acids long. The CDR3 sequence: CASRTGREQYF. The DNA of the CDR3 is TGTGCCAGCAGGACAGGGCGCGAGCAGTACTTC.

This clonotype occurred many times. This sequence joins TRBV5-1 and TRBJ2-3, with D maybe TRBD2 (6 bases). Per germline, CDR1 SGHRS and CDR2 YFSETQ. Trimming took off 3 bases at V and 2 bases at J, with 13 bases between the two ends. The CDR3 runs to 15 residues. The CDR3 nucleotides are TGCGCCAGCAGCTCCCCCGGGGGATCCACAGATACGCAGTATTTT. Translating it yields CASSSPGGSTDTQYF.

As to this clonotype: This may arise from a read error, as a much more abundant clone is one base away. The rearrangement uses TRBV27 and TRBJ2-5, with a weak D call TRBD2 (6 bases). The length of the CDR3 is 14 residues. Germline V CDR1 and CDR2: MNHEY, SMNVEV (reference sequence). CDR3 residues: CASSYSGLQGTQYF. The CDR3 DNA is TGTGCCAGCAGTTATTCGGGACTTCAAGGGACCCAGTACTTC.

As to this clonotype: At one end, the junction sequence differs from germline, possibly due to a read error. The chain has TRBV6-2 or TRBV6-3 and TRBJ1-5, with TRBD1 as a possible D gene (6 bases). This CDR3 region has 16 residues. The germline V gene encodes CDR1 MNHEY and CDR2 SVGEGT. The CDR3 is CASERRTVFGNQPRHF. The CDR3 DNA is TGTGCCAGCGAGAGGAGGACAGTATTTGGCAATCAGCCCCGGCATTTT.

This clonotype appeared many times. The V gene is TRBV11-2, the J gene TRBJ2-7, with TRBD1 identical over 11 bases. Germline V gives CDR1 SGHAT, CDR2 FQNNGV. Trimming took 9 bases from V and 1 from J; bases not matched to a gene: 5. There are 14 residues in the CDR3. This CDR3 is CASSWDRGSYEQYF. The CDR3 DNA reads TGTGCCAGTTCTTGGGACAGGGGGTCCTACGAGCAGTACTTC.

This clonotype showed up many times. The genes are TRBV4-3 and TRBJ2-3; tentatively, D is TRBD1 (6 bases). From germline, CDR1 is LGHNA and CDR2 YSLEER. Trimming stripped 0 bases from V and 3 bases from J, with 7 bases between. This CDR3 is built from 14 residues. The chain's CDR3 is CASSQDGQTDTQYF. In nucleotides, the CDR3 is TGCGCCAGCAGCCAAGATGGACAGACAGATACGCAGTATTTT.

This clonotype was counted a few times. The CDR3 DNA is TGCAGTGCTACTAATGCCGGGACTAGCGGGAGAAATGAGCAGTTCTTC. It codes for CSATNAGTSGRNEQFF. The chain uses TRBV20-1 and TRBJ2-1, with TRBD2 matching over 14 bases. There are 16 residues in the CDR3. CDR1 is DFQATT, CDR2 SNEGSKA, per germline (reference sequence). V lost 4 bases and J lost 7; bases outside the gene matches: 9.

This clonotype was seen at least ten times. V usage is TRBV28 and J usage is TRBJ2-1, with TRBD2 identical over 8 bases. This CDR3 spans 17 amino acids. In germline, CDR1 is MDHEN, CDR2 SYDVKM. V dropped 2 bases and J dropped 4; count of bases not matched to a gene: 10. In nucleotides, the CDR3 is TGTGCCAGCAGTTTACTACTAGCGGTAGATCATTACAATGAGCAGTTCTTC. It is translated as CASSLLLAVDHYNEQFF.

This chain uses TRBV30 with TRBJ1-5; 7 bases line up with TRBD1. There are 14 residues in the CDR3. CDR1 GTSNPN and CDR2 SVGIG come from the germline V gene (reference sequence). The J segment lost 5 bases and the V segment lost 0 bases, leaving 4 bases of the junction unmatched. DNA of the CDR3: TGTGCCTGGAGTGTAGGGACAGTTTATCAGCCCCAGCATTTT. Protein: CAWSVGTVYQPQHF.

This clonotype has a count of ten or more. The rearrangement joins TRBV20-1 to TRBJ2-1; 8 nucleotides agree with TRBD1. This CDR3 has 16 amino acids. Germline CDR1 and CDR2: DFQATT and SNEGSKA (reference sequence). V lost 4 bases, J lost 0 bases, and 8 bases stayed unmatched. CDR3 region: CSAIGQGGSSYNEQFF. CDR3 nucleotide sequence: TGCAGTGCTATTGGACAGGGAGGTAGCTCCTACAATGAGCAGTTCTTC.

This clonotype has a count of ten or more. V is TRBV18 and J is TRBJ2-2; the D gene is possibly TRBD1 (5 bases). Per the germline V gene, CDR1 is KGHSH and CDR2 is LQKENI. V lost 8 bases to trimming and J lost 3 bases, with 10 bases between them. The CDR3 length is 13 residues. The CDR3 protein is CASETEYTGELFF. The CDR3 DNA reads TGTGCCAGCGAGACAGAGTACACCGGGGAGCTGTTTTTT.

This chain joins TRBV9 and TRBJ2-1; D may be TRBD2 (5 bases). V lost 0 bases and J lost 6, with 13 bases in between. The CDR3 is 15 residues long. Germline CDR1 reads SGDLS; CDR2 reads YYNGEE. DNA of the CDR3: TGTGCCAGCAGCGTAGAATCGGTCGGGGTCAATGAGCAGTTCTTC. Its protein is CASSVESVGVNEQFF.

The CDR3 protein is CASSLLGAGTSADTQYF. In nucleotides, the CDR3 is TGTGCCAGCAGCCTGCTGGGGGCCGGGACTAGCGCTGATACGCAGTATTTT. This sequence joins TRBV7-3 and TRBJ2-3; 10 nucleotides match TRBD2. Germline V lookup: CDR1 SGHTA, CDR2 FQGTGA. The CDR3 is 17 residues long. The V segment lost 5 bases and the J segment 6 bases; nucleotides outside the gene matches: 14.

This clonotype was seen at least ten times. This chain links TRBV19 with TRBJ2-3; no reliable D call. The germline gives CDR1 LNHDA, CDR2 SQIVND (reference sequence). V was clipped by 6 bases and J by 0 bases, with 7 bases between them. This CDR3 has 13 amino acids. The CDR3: CASRPTSTDTQYF. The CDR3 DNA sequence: TGTGCCAGTAGACCGACTAGCACAGATACGCAGTATTTT.

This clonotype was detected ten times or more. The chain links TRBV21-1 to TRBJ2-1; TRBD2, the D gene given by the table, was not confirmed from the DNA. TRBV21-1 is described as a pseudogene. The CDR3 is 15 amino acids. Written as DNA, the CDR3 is TGTGCCAGCAGCAAAGTATCAGGAGGCTACAATGAGCAGTTCTTC. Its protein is CASSKVSGGYNEQFF.

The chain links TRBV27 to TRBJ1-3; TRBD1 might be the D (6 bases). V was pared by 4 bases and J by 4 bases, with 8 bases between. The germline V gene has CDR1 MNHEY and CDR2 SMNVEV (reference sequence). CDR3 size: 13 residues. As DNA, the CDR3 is TGTGCCAGCAGTTCAGGGGTAGGAAACACCATATATTTT. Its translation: CASSSGVGNTIYF.

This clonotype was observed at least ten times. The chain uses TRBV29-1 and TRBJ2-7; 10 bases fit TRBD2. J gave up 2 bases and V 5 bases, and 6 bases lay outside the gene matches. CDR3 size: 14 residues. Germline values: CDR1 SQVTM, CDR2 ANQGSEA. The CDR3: CSVKLAGGTYEQYF. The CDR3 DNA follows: TGCAGCGTTAAGTTAGCGGGAGGAACCTACGAGCAGTACTTC.

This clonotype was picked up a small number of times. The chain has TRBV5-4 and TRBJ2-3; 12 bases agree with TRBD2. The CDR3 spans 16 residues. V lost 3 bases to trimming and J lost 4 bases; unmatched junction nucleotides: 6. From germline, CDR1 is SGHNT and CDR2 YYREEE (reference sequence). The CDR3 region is CASSSRLAGAADTQYF. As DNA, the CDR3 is TGTGCCAGCAGCTCTAGACTAGCGGGAGCGGCAGATACGCAGTATTTT.

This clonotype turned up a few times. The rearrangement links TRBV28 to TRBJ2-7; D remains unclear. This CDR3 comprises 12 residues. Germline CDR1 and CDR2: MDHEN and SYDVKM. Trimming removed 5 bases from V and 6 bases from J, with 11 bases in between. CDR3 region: CASSPGWGEQYF. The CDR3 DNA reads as TGTGCCAGCAGTCCCGGGTGGGGCGAGCAGTACTTC.